Listed below are T cell receptor beta chains from one sample, sequenced in a study of blood T cell repertoires in COVID-19. Only in-frame clones appear in the TCRdb table, and some are missing; sequencing was by immunoSEQ multiplex PCR. Here the sample spans more than 200,000 clones, 70% to 90% being singletons. The material sequenced was PBMCs or T cells enriched from blood (not recorded which). Receptors originate from a man aged 25-45 years who had recovered from COVID-19. CDR3s include the opening cysteine and the closing phenylalanine or tryptophan. The order of the fields is J gene, D gene, V gene, CDR3 DNA, CDR3 protein. D genes are given only for firm matches.

j_gene: TRBJ1-6
d_gene: .
v_gene: TRBV3-1/TRBV3-2
CDR3nt: TGTGCCAGCAGCCAAGGAGGCCCGGTCAGACCGGCACCCCTCCACTTT
CDR3aa: CASSQGGPVRPAPLHF

j_gene: TRBJ2-2
d_gene: TRBD1
v_gene: TRBV10-3
CDR3nt: TGTGCCATCAGTGAGCAGTCGGGACAGCCCCTGAACACCGGGGAGCTGTTTTTT
CDR3aa: CAISEQSGQPLNTGELFF

j_gene: TRBJ1-1
d_gene: .
v_gene: TRBV6-5
CDR3nt: TGTGCCAGCAGTTACAGGGGATCGAGCACTGAAGCTTTCTTT
CDR3aa: CASSYRGSSTEAFF

j_gene: TRBJ2-5
d_gene: .
v_gene: TRBV9
CDR3nt: TGTGCCAGCAGCGGCTACCGCGCACAAGAGACCCAGTACTTC
CDR3aa: CASSGYRAQETQYF

j_gene: TRBJ2-3
d_gene: .
v_gene: TRBV25-1
CDR3nt: TGTGCCAGCAGTGGAGAGAACACAGATACGCAGTATTTT
CDR3aa: CASSGENTDTQYF

j_gene: TRBJ2-7
d_gene: TRBD2
v_gene: TRBV3-1/TRBV3-2
CDR3nt: TGTGCCAGCAGCCAACCACTAGCGGGGAGATACGAGCAGTACTTC
CDR3aa: CASSQPLAGRYEQYF

j_gene: TRBJ1-5
d_gene: .
v_gene: TRBV29-1
CDR3nt: TGCAGCGTTGACCTGCAGGGTGGGGGCATCGTGTTT
CDR3aa: CSVDLQGGGIVF

j_gene: TRBJ1-3
d_gene: .
v_gene: TRBV12-5
CDR3nt: TGTGCTAGTGGTTTGGTACGGGTCTACTCTGGAAACACCATATATTTT
CDR3aa: CASGLVRVYSGNTIYF

j_gene: TRBJ1-1
d_gene: .
v_gene: TRBV19
CDR3nt: TGTGCCAGTAGTATAGGGAAGGGGAAAGCTTTCTTT
CDR3aa: CASSIGKGKAFF

j_gene: TRBJ1-2
d_gene: .
v_gene: TRBV5-1
CDR3nt: TGCGCCAGCAGCTTGGAAGGGGCGCCAAGCTATGGCTACACCTTC
CDR3aa: CASSLEGAPSYGYTF

j_gene: TRBJ2-1
d_gene: TRBD2
v_gene: TRBV18
CDR3nt: TGTGCCAGCTCTTCAAGTAGGGCGGGAGGGAATGAGCAGTTCTTC
CDR3aa: CASSSSRAGGNEQFF

j_gene: TRBJ1-6
d_gene: TRBD1
v_gene: TRBV7-9
CDR3nt: TGTGCCAGCAGCTTAGAGGGACAGTATAATTCACCCCTCCACTTT
CDR3aa: CASSLEGQYNSPLHF

j_gene: TRBJ2-7
d_gene: TRBD2
v_gene: TRBV10-3
CDR3nt: TGTGCCATCAGTGTTTTAGGGGAGGGCTACGAGCAGTACTTC
CDR3aa: CAISVLGEGYEQYF

j_gene: TRBJ2-7
d_gene: TRBD2
v_gene: TRBV7-9
CDR3nt: TGTGCCAGTAATACTCAAGTTAGCGGGAGTTCGTACGAGCAGTACTTC
CDR3aa: CASNTQVSGSSYEQYF